This TCR beta chain was captured in a study of blood T cell repertoires in COVID-19. About the study: The origin of the acute and convalescent COVID-19 samples was the United States, Italy and Spain.

Generated by immunoSEQ multiplex PCR, the TCRdb table keeps only in-frame clones and is missing some. The sample has roughly 250,000 clones, 75% to 90% seen once; the top ten hold around 0.8%. The CDR3 sequence is 13 residues long. V was cut by 7 bases and J by 3 bases, with 9 bases left in between. The clonotype originates from a man aged 25-40 years with acute or convalescent COVID-19. The chain is built from TRBV12-3 or TRBV12-4 and TRBJ1-4; D not resolved. The sequenced sample consisted of peripheral blood. The CDR3 sequence: CASNIYSNEKLFF. The CDR3 region has the DNA TGTGCCAGCAACATTTATTCTAATGAAAAACTGTTTTTT.